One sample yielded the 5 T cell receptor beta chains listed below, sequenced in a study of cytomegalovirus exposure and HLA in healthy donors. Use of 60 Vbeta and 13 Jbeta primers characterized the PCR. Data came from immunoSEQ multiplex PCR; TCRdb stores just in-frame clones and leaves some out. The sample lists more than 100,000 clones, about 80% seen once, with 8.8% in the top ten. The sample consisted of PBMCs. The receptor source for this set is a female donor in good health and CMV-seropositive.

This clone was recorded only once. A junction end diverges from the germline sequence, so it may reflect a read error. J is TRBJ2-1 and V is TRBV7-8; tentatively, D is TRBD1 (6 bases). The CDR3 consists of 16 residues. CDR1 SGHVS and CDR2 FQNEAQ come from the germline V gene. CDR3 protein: CAGSLMVYRASIEQFF. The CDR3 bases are TGTGCCGGCAGCTTAATGGTGTACAGGGCGAGCATTGAGCAGTTCTTC.

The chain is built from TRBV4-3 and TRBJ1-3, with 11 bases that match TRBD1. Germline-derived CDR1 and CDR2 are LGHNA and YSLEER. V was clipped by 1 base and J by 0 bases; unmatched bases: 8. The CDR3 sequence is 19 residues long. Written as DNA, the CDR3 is TGCGCCAGCAGCCAAGTTGTCCGGACAGGGGGCCCCTCTGGAAACACCATATATTTT. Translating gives CASSQVVRTGGPSGNTIYF.

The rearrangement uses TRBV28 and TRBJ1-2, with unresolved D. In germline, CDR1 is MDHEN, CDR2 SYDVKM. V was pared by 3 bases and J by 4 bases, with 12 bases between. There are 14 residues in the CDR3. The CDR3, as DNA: TGTGCCAGCAGTTTGGTTGTTGGCAGCTATGGCTACACCTTC. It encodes CASSLVVGSYGYTF.

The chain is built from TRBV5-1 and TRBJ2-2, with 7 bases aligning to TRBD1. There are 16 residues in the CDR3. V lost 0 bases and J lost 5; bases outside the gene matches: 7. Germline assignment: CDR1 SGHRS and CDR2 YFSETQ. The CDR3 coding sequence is TGCGCCAGCAGCTTGGCCGGGCAGGGGGAGACCGGGGAGCTGTTTTTT. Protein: CASSLAGQGETGELFF.

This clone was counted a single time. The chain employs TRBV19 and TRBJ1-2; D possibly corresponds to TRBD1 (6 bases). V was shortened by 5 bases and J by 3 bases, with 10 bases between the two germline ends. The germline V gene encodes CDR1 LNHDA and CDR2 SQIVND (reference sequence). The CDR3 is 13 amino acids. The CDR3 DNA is TGTGCCAGTAGTGCAGGGGTTTACTATGGCTACACCTTC. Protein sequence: CASSAGVYYGYTF.